The TCR beta chain under discussion was sequenced for a study of OX40 agonist ivuxolimab in advanced cancers. Across the whole study: A mean age of 60 years, range about 23 to 80, was recorded, and 70% to 85% were male. Study results and caveats: At 0.1 to 3.0 mg/kg, CD4+ and CD8+ blood T cells expanded clonally by week 6. Normalized T-cell clonal expansion was also low in a subset of nonresponders.

Samples were taken at baseline and on day 1 of cycles 4 and 7. Clones were read by immunoSEQ multiplex PCR, and TCRdb kept only the in-frame ones, dropping some. The data hold 20,000 to 25,000 clones, with 75% to 90% observed a single time. Points on this clone: The antigen is not known.

This TCR derives from an adult with an advanced solid tumor such as melanoma, head and neck, liver or kidney cancer. The starting material was CD4+ or CD8+ T cells sorted from blood, obtained in a trial of the OX40 agonist ivuxolimab.

CDR3 bases: TGCGCCAGCAGCCCCACTAGCGGGATGTACAATGAGCAGTTCTTC. This translates into CASSPTSGMYNEQFF. The gene calls are TRBV5-1 and TRBJ2-1, with 10 bases aligning to TRBD2. Germline CDR1 SGHRS, CDR2 YFSETQ. V shed 4 bases and J 4 bases; nucleotides not matched to a gene: 5. This CDR3 spans 15 amino acids.